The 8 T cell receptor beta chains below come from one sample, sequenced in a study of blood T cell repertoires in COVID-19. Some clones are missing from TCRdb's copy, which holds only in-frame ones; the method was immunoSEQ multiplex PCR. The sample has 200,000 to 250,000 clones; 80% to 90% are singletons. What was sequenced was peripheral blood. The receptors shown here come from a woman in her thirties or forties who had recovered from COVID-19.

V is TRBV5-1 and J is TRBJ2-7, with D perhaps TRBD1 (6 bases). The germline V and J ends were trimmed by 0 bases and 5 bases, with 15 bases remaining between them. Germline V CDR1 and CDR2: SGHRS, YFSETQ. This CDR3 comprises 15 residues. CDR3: CASSLVDSSGHEQYF. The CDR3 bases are TGCGCCAGCAGCTTGGTGGACAGTTCGGGCCACGAGCAGTACTTC.

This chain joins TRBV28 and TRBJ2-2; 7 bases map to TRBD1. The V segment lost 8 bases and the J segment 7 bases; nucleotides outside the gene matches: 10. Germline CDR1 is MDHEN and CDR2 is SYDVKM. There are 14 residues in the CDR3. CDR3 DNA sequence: TGTGCCAGCGGGAAAGACAGGGTCTACGGGGAGCTGTTTTTT. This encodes CASGKDRVYGELFF.

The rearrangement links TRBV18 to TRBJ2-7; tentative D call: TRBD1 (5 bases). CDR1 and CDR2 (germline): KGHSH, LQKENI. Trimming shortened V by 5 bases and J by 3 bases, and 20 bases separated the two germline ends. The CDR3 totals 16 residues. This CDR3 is CASSTGSPPALYEQYF. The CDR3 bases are TGTGCCAGCTCAACAGGTTCCCCCCCGGCACTCTACGAGCAGTACTTC.

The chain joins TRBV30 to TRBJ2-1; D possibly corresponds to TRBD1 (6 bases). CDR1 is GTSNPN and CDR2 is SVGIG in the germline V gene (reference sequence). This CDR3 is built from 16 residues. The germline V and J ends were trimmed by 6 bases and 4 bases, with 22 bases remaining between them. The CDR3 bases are TGTGCCTGCACCCTTTTGGGGGCCTTATTGTACAATGAGCAGTTCTTC. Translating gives CACTLLGALLYNEQFF.

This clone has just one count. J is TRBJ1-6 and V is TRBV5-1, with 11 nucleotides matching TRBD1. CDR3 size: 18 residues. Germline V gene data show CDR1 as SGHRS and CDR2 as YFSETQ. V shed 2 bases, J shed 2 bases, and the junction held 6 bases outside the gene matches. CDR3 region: CASSFLGQGATYNSPLHF. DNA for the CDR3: TGCGCCAGCAGCTTCCTCGGACAGGGGGCAACCTATAATTCACCCCTCCACTTT.

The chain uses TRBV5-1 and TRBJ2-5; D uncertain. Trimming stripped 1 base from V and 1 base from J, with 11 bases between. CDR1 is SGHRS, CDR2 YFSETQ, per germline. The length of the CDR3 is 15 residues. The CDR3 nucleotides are TGCGCCAGCAGCTTGTTATCCACGGGCCAAGAGACCCAGTACTTC. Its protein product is CASSLLSTGQETQYF.

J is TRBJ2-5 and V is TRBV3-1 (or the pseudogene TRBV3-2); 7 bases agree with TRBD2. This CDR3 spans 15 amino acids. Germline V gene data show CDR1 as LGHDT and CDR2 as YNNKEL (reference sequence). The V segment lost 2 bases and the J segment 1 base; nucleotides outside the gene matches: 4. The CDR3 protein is CASSQRSSGQETQYF. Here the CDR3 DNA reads TGTGCCAGCAGCCAACGGTCTAGCGGCCAAGAGACCCAGTACTTC.

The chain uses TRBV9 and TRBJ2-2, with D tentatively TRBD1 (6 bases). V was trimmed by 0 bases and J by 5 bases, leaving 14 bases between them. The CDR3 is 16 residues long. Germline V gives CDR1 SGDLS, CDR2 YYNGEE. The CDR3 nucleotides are TGTGCCAGCAGCGTAGGGACGGGGCAGGGGACCGGGGAGCTGTTTTTT. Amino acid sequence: CASSVGTGQGTGELFF.